The 30 T cell receptor beta chains below all came from one sample that was sequenced in a study of T cells in Graves' hyperthyroidism and ophthalmopathy. Amplification yielded TCR beta CDR3 regions, with RNA transcripts as the source. The study used the HTBI primer set for a first-round RT-PCR of the TCR CDR3. TCRdb used MiXCR to reprocess the multiplex PCR reads, holding one entry per CDR3 protein. Counted here are about 350,000 distinct CDR3 sequences, roughly 17% occurring once; the ten biggest clones make up about a third. What was sequenced was blood. The receptors stem from a woman aged 25 to 39 with Graves' hyperthyroidism that later progressed to Graves' ophthalmopathy.

This clonotype was counted ten times or more. V usage is TRBV12-3 or TRBV12-4 and J usage is TRBJ2-3, with a possible D match to TRBD2 (6 bases). Deletions cut 5 bases from V and 0 bases from J, with 15 bases between. The CDR3 length is 16 residues. CDR3 sequence reads: CASSTGRLYSTDTQYF. The CDR3 DNA reads TGTGCCAGCAGTACCGGGAGACTCTATAGCACAGATACGCAGTATTTT.

This clonotype was observed a handful of times. This chain connects TRBV20-1 to TRBJ2-7, with unresolved D. Germline V gene sequence: CDR1 DFQATT, CDR2 SNEGSKA (reference sequence). The CDR3 loop spans 15 amino acids. The V end lost 0 bases, the J end lost 3 bases, and 15 bases lay between the germline ends. The CDR3 here is CSARDVSQPLYEQYF. The DNA of the CDR3 is TGCAGTGCTAGAGACGTCTCCCAGCCCCTCTACGAGCAGTACTTC.

The V gene is TRBV2, the J gene TRBJ2-5, with TRBD2 matching over 13 bases. This CDR3 is built from 16 residues. Germline CDR1 SNHLY, CDR2 FYNNEI. The V and J ends lost 3 bases and 1 base, in that order; junction bases with no gene match: 2. This CDR3 is CASSETSGGLQETQYF. CDR3 in DNA: TGTGCCAGCAGTGAGACTAGCGGGGGGCTCCAAGAGACCCAGTACTTC.

Concerning this clonotype: It may be a read error: a sequence one base away is much more abundant. The chain links TRBV7-9 to TRBJ2-3; D possibly uses TRBD1 or TRBD2 (5 bases each). In germline, CDR1 is SEHNR, CDR2 FQNEAQ (reference sequence). The CDR3 loop spans 17 amino acids. The CDR3 region has the DNA TGTGTCAGCAGCTTCATGGCTAGCTGGGGCGGCACAGATACGCAGTATTTT. Amino acid sequence: CVSSFMASWGGTDTQYF.

This clonotype was seen a few times. This may come from a read error, since a much larger clone is one base off. The rearrangement joins TRBV28 to TRBJ1-2; 8 bases align to TRBD1. Per germline, CDR1 MDHEN and CDR2 SYDVKM. J lost 2 bases, V lost 7 bases, and 12 bases had no gene match. The CDR3 has 16 residues. CDR3 loop: CASNSPSRGRNYGYTF. In DNA form, the CDR3 reads TGTGCCAGCAATTCCCCCTCCAGGGGGCGAAACTATGGCTACACCTTC.

This clonotype has at least ten counts. The chain uses TRBV28 and TRBJ1-6, with TRBD1 matching 9 bases. The CDR3 sequence is 15 residues long. Germline V gives CDR1 MDHEN, CDR2 SYDVKM. V shed 5 bases and J 7 bases; nucleotides not matched to a gene: 6. For the CDR3, the DNA is TGTGCCAGCAGTAACAGGGGGCGACACAATTCACCCCTCCACTTT. This encodes CASSNRGRHNSPLHF. The entire variable domain, with the rest obtained from reference TRBV28 and TRBJ1-6, is as follows: DVKVTQSSRYLVKRTGEKVFLECVQDMDHENMFWYRQDPGLGLRLIYFSYDVKMKEKGDIPEGYSVSREKKERFSLILESASTNQTSMYLCASSNRGRHNSPLHFGNGTRLTVT.

CDR3 amino acids: CASRYPTGNFLSYNEQFF. CDR3 nucleotides: TGTGCCAGCAGATACCCGACAGGGAATTTCCTCTCCTACAATGAGCAGTTCTTC. The V call is TRBV6-2 or TRBV6-3, the J call TRBJ2-1, with 7 nucleotides matching TRBD1. CDR3 size: 18 residues. Germline trimming cut 6 bases from V and 0 bases from J; bases unmatched to any gene: 14. CDR1 and CDR2 from the germline V gene are MNHEY and SVGEGT.

The chain is built from TRBV6-1 and TRBJ2-1, with TRBD1 matching over 8 bases. The CDR3 is 15 residues long. J was trimmed by 1 base and V by 5 bases; bases with no gene match: 4. From germline, CDR1 is MNHNS and CDR2 SASEGT. The CDR3 region has the DNA TGTGCCAGCAGTCGGGACAGGTGGTCCTACAATGAGCAGTTCTTC. This translates into CASSRDRWSYNEQFF.

This chain joins TRBV11-2 and TRBJ2-3; 8 bases map to TRBD2. There are 17 residues in the CDR3. V lost 3 bases and J lost 0; bases outside the gene matches: 8. Germline lookup yields CDR1 SGHAT and CDR2 FQNNGV. CDR3 region: CASSFLASGSSTDTQYF. The CDR3 DNA follows: TGTGCCAGCAGCTTTCTGGCCAGCGGGAGTAGCACAGATACGCAGTATTTT.

This clonotype was observed a few times. The rearrangement joins TRBV30 to TRBJ1-6; D call uncertain. The V end lost 1 base, the J end lost 6 bases, and 4 bases lay between the germline ends. The CDR3 covers 12 residues. Germline V gene data show CDR1 as GTSNPN and CDR2 as SVGIG (reference sequence). The CDR3 region has the DNA TGTGCCTGGAGTGCCGGTAATTCACCCCTCCACTTT. It codes for CAWSAGNSPLHF.

This clonotype has at least ten counts. The rearrangement joins TRBV3-1 to TRBJ2-5; D perhaps matches TRBD1 (5 bases). Looked up from germline, CDR1 is LGHDT and CDR2 is YNNKEL (reference sequence). Trimming left V 1 base short and J 2 bases short, with 8 bases between. The CDR3 is 14 residues long. The CDR3 region is CASSQVDSQETQYF. The DNA for the CDR3 is TGTGCCAGCAGCCAAGTAGACAGTCAAGAGACCCAGTACTTC.

The gene calls are TRBV7-2 and TRBJ1-6; perhaps TRBD1 as D (6 bases). CDR1 and CDR2 from the germline V gene are SGHTA and FQGNSA. Trimming cost V 1 base and J 0 bases, with 10 bases left between them. The CDR3 has 17 residues. CDR3 protein: CASSLERGYSYNSPLHF. The CDR3 DNA follows: TGTGCCAGCAGCTTAGAGAGGGGGTACTCCTATAATTCACCCCTCCACTTT.

V usage is TRBV20-1 and J usage is TRBJ2-7; 16 bases are shared with TRBD2. The J segment lost 3 bases and the V segment lost 0 bases, leaving 5 bases of the junction unmatched. The CDR3 extends over 17 amino acids. Per germline, CDR1 DFQATT and CDR2 SNEGSKA (reference sequence). The CDR3, as DNA: TGCAGTGCTAGAGATCCCGGGACTAGCGGGAGGGGCTACGAGCAGTACTTC. Amino acid sequence: CSARDPGTSGRGYEQYF.

This clonotype has at least ten counts. The V gene is TRBV28, the J gene TRBJ1-4; no clear D gene. V gave up 6 bases and J gave up 11 bases, with 19 bases separating them. The CDR3 sequence is 14 residues long. Per the germline V gene, CDR1 is MDHEN and CDR2 is SYDVKM. The CDR3 DNA reads TGTGCCAGCAGCCCTTTGTACCCCGAGAGGAAACTGTTTTTT. This encodes CASSPLYPERKLFF.

This clonotype has a count of ten or more. The chain combines TRBV10-2 with TRBJ2-7, with 11 bases identical to TRBD2. The germline CDR1 and CDR2 sequences are WSHSY and SAAADI. V gave up 4 bases and J gave up 0 bases; unmatched junction bases: 2. The CDR3 is 15 amino acids. As DNA, the CDR3 is TGCGCCAGCAGTGCTACTAGCGGGAGCTCCTACGAGCAGTACTTC. This encodes CASSATSGSSYEQYF.

A few counts support this clonotype. The chain carries TRBV29-1 and TRBJ2-7, with 14 bases matching TRBD2. V lost 3 bases to trimming and J lost 1 base; unmatched junction nucleotides: 5. Germline CDR1 and CDR2: SQVTM and ANQGSEA. The CDR3 has 16 amino acids. CDR3 coding DNA: TGCAGCGTTGAGGGACTAGCGGGGGAGTTATCCTACGAGCAGTACTTC. The encoded protein is CSVEGLAGELSYEQYF.

The genes are TRBV28 and TRBJ2-7; a weak D match, TRBD2 (5 bases). The V gene lost 6 bases and the J gene lost 2 bases, with 20 bases spanning the gap. CDR3 length: 16 residues. In germline, CDR1 is MDHEN, CDR2 SYDVKM. The CDR3: CASSHAGAGGTYEQYF. CDR3 nucleotides: TGTGCCAGCAGCCACGCCGGTGCAGGAGGTACCTACGAGCAGTACTTC.

This clonotype showed up many times. The chain carries TRBV7-2 and TRBJ2-3, with a possible D match to TRBD2 (6 bases). Germline V gene sequence: CDR1 SGHTA, CDR2 FQGNSA. Between the trimmed V and J ends, which lost 1 base and 3 bases, there was a span of 8 bases. The CDR3 is made up of 14 amino acids. In DNA, the CDR3 is TGTGCCAGCAGCTTAGATGCGGGGACAGATACGCAGTATTTT. Translation gives CASSLDAGTDTQYF.

A few counts support this clonotype. The rearrangement joins TRBV19 to TRBJ1-1; 7 bases are shared with TRBD1. The CDR3 has 16 residues. Per germline, CDR1 LNHDA and CDR2 SQIVND (reference sequence). V dropped 3 bases and J dropped 0; count of bases not matched to a gene: 7. The CDR3 coding sequence is TGTGCCAGTAGTATGGGTGGGACAGCAATGAACACTGAAGCTTTCTTT. Protein: CASSMGGTAMNTEAFF.

The rearrangement joins TRBV6-8 to TRBJ2-1; TRBD1 matches 12 bases. This CDR3 comprises 18 residues. CDR1 is MNHGY and CDR2 is SAAAGT in the germline V gene. Trimming took 5 bases from V and 7 from J; bases not matched to a gene: 15. The CDR3 DNA reads TGTGCCAGCAGTCGCCGGGACAGGGGGCGAATGGAAGTTAATGAGCAGTTCTTC. The encoded protein is CASSRRDRGRMEVNEQFF.

The genes are TRBV4-1 and TRBJ2-7; D is uncertain. V lost 3 bases to trimming and J lost 3 bases, with 15 bases between them. CDR1 and CDR2 from the germline V gene are MGHRA and YSYEKL. This CDR3 contains 15 residues. The CDR3 here is CASSQPDGKNYEQYF. The CDR3 bases are TGCGCCAGCAGCCAGCCGGACGGAAAGAACTACGAGCAGTACTTC.

The V gene is TRBV6-1, the J gene TRBJ1-2; D not resolved. The CDR3 contains 14 residues. Trimming took off 3 bases at V and 8 bases at J, with 16 bases between the two ends. Germline values: CDR1 MNHNS, CDR2 SASEGT. CDR3 protein: CASSDSLELRGYTF. For the CDR3, the DNA is TGTGCCAGCAGTGACAGTCTCGAACTGAGAGGCTACACCTTC.

This sequence joins TRBV5-5 and TRBJ1-1; D gene ambiguous. V shed 2 bases and J shed 3 bases, with 8 bases lying between them. The germline V gene encodes CDR1 SGHKS and CDR2 YYEKEE (reference sequence). The length of the CDR3 is 13 residues. In DNA form, the CDR3 reads TGTGCCAGCAGCTTCTGGGGTGACACTGAAGCTTTCTTT. Protein product: CASSFWGDTEAFF.

The rearrangement uses TRBV20-1 and TRBJ2-7, with 7 bases that match TRBD1. Germline CDR1 and CDR2: DFQATT and SNEGSKA (reference sequence). There are 17 residues in the CDR3. Trimming took 3 bases from V and 2 from J; bases not matched to a gene: 16. CDR3 sequence reads: CSARAPDIRGTTYEQYF. CDR3 DNA: TGCAGTGCTAGGGCTCCTGATATCAGGGGGACGACCTACGAGCAGTACTTC.

This clonotype appeared many times. This rearrangement joins TRBV9 to TRBJ1-6; D might be TRBD1 (6 bases). Germline V CDR1 and CDR2: SGDLS, YYNGEE. This CDR3 has 15 amino acids. V was cut by 0 bases and J by 6 bases, with 10 bases left in between. The CDR3 bases are TGTGCCAGCAGCGTAGAAGGGGGACGTAATTCACCCCTCCACTTT. It is translated as CASSVEGGRNSPLHF.

This clonotype was observed at least ten times. The gene calls are TRBV29-1 and TRBJ2-7, with TRBD2 matching over 15 bases. This CDR3 comprises 14 residues. CDR1 is SQVTM and CDR2 is ANQGSEA in the germline V gene. Trimming cost V 3 bases and J 4 bases; bases outside gene matches: 1. Here the CDR3 reads CSVDGLAGGYEQYF. For the CDR3, the DNA is TGCAGCGTTGATGGACTAGCGGGAGGGTACGAGCAGTACTTC.

This clonotype was picked up many times. The V and J genes are TRBV18 and TRBJ2-3, with D unclear. The CDR3 spans 13 residues. The germline V gene has CDR1 KGHSH and CDR2 LQKENI. Trimming stripped 6 bases from V and 6 bases from J, with 13 bases between. The CDR3: CASSTTLVDTQYF. Written as DNA, the CDR3 is TGTGCCAGCTCCACGACATTGGTCGATACGCAGTATTTT.

Ten or more counts support this clonotype. The chain carries TRBV29-1 and TRBJ2-3; 8 nucleotides match TRBD1. From germline, CDR1 is SQVTM and CDR2 ANQGSEA. V lost 6 bases to trimming and J lost 4 bases; unmatched junction nucleotides: 12. This CDR3 comprises 15 residues. The CDR3 nucleotides are TGCAGCGTCGCCACGGACAGGGATGGCCCAGATACGCAGTATTTT. Residues: CSVATDRDGPDTQYF.

There are many counts of this clonotype. This chain uses TRBV12-3 or TRBV12-4 with TRBJ2-5; D unresolved. Trimming took off 5 bases at V and 4 bases at J, with 17 bases between the two ends. This CDR3 region has 15 residues. In nucleotides, the CDR3 is TGTGCCAGCAGTCCACCCGGTCGAAACCGAGAGACCCAGTACTTC. This translates into CASSPPGRNRETQYF.

This clonotype was seen many times. The genes are TRBV3-1 and TRBJ2-2; D uncertain. The CDR3 loop spans 12 amino acids. Germline assignment: CDR1 LGHDT and CDR2 YNNKEL (reference sequence). The V gene lost 4 bases and the J gene lost 7 bases, with 7 bases spanning the gap. Written as DNA, the CDR3 is TGTGCCAGCAGCCGCGGAATCGGGGAGCTGTTTTTT. Its protein is CASSRGIGELFF.